The 28 T cell receptor beta chains in this list originate from one sample, sequenced in a study of blood T cells in healthy people across ages. Combining a sample-barcoded 5' primer with a J-beta primer mix, a second PCR ran for about 6 to 12 cycles. Each CDR3 protein gets one entry after TCRdb re-called the 5' RACE reads with MiXCR. Of about 680,000 distinct CDR3 sequences listed, around 48% are singletons. Sequencing was performed on blood. The receptor set was obtained from a woman between 55 and 75 years old in good health.

The J gene is TRBJ1-2, the V gene TRBV6-6, with 8 bases aligning to TRBD1. V was clipped by 6 bases and J by 5 bases; unmatched bases: 8. The CDR3 loop spans 14 amino acids. The germline V gene has CDR1 MNHNY and CDR2 SVGAGI (reference sequence). The CDR3 loop is CASRIPGQGYGYTF. The CDR3 region has the DNA TGTGCCAGCAGAATTCCCGGACAGGGTTATGGCTACACCTTC.

The gene calls are TRBV4-3 and TRBJ2-1; 11 nucleotides line up with TRBD2. The CDR3 consists of 18 residues. The germline V gene has CDR1 LGHNA and CDR2 YSLEER. J lost 9 bases, V lost 0 bases, and 13 bases had no gene match. The CDR3 loop is CASSQDVSKLAGVIEQFF. The CDR3 DNA is TGCGCCAGCAGCCAAGATGTAAGCAAACTAGCGGGAGTGATTGAGCAGTTCTTC.

The rearrangement links TRBV7-7 to TRBJ2-5, with D perhaps matching TRBD2 (6 bases). Germline V gene data show CDR1 as SSHAT and CDR2 as FNYEAQ (reference sequence). This CDR3 region has 14 residues. CDR3 in DNA: TGTGCTAGCGGTGGGGGTAGCCGAGAAGAGACCCAGTACTTC. Translation: CASGGGSREETQYF. The full variable domain, its missing parts supplied by reference TRBV7-7 and TRBJ2-5, is GAGVSQSPRYKVTKRGQDVTLRCDPISSHATLYWYQQALGQGPEFLTYFNYEAQPDKSGLPSDRFSAERPEGSISTLTIQRTEQRDSAMYRCASGGGSREETQYFGPGTRLLVL.

The chain links TRBV14 to TRBJ2-4, with TRBD1 matching over 9 bases. With V trimmed by 0 bases and J by 3 bases, 15 bases remained unmatched. Germline V gene sequence: CDR1 SGHDN, CDR2 FVKESK. This CDR3 has 20 residues. The CDR3 region has the DNA TGTGCCAGCAGCCAAGAAAGTTTTGCGGGGACAGGGATCGGCAAAAACATTCAGTACTTC. It translates to CASSQESFAGTGIGKNIQYF. The whole variable domain, remainder taken from reference TRBV14 and TRBJ2-4, is EAGVTQFPSHSVIEKGQTVTLRCDPISGHDNLYWYRRVMGKEIKFLLHFVKESKQDESGMPNNRFLAERTGGTYSTLKVQPAELEDSGVYFCASSQESFAGTGIGKNIQYFGAGTRLSVL.

Regarding this clonotype: The junction departs from germline at one end; a sequencing error may be responsible. The rearrangement joins TRBV4-3 to TRBJ2-3, with 10 bases identical to TRBD2. Germline assignment: CDR1 LGHNA and CDR2 YSLEER. The CDR3 contains 15 residues. DNA for the CDR3: TGCGCCAGCAGCCAGCTACTAGCGGGACGGGATACACAGTATTTT. Amino acids: CASSQLLAGRDTQYF.

As concerns this clonotype: Its ends do not fully match the called genes, so a read error is possible. The DNA for the CDR3 is TGTGTCAGCCCCCACGGGGTAGCAGCATACAATGAGCAGTTCTTC. It is translated as CVSPHGVAAYNEQFF. The chain couples TRBV3-1 to TRBJ2-1, with D possibly being TRBD2 (5 bases). The CDR3 spans 15 residues. CDR1 is LGHDT and CDR2 is YNNKEL in the germline V gene (reference sequence).

This chain connects TRBV7-6 to TRBJ2-1, with unresolved D. Between the trimmed V and J ends, which lost 1 base and 5 bases, there was a span of 12 bases. Germline assignment: CDR1 SGHVS and CDR2 FNYEAQ. The CDR3 consists of 15 residues. CDR3 coding DNA: TGTGCCAGCAGCTTAGGCTCCCCGAGCGACAATGAGCAGTTCTTC. Protein product: CASSLGSPSDNEQFF.

The V call is TRBV9, the J call TRBJ2-7; 7 bases are shared with TRBD2. V was clipped by 3 bases and J by 4 bases; unmatched bases: 10. From germline, CDR1 is SGDLS and CDR2 YYNGEE. CDR3 length: 15 residues. CDR3 DNA: TGTGCCAGCAGCGCCGTGAGCGGGAACTGGTACGAGCAGTACTTC. Translation: CASSAVSGNWYEQYF.

V is TRBV7-2 and J is TRBJ2-2; a possible D gene is TRBD1 (5 bases). This CDR3 region has 14 residues. CDR1 is SGHTA, CDR2 FQGNSA, per germline. Trimming took off 5 bases at V and 1 base at J, with 8 bases between the two ends. As DNA, the CDR3 is TGTGCCAGCAGCACAGACAGGAACACCGGGGAGCTGTTTTTT. Its protein is CASSTDRNTGELFF. The whole variable domain, filled in from reference TRBV7-2 and TRBJ2-2, reads GAGVSQSPSNKVTEKGKDVELRCDPISGHTALYWYRQSLGQGLEFLIYFQGNSAPDKSGLPSDRFSAERTGGSVSTLTIQRTQQEDSAVYLCASSTDRNTGELFFGEGSRLTVL.

V usage is TRBV20-1 and J usage is TRBJ2-7, with 7 nucleotides matching TRBD1. CDR1 and CDR2 (germline): DFQATT, SNEGSKA (reference sequence). This CDR3 has 13 residues. V shed 6 bases, J shed 2 bases, and the junction held 7 bases outside the gene matches. In DNA, the CDR3 is TGCAGTGCCATACAGGGACAGACCTACGAGCAGTACTTC. Its translation is CSAIQGQTYEQYF.

The rearrangement joins TRBV28 to TRBJ2-5; D unresolved. Germline V lookup: CDR1 MDHEN, CDR2 SYDVKM. This CDR3 spans 16 amino acids. The V end lost 5 bases, the J end lost 11 bases, and 27 bases lay between the germline ends. The CDR3 DNA sequence: TGTGCCAGCAGTGGTTACAGCGCGAAAACCTACAATGAGCAGTACTTC. It specifies CASSGYSAKTYNEQYF.

The V gene is TRBV10-3, the J gene TRBJ1-2; TRBD1 matches at 9 bases. The ends lost 6 bases at V and 6 bases at J; junction bases unmatched: 2. This CDR3 is 12 amino acids long. Germline CDR1 ENHRY, CDR2 SYGVKD. This CDR3 is CAIRDRGNGYTF. CDR3 sequence (DNA): TGTGCCATCAGGGACAGGGGTAATGGCTACACCTTC.

The table lists this clonotype with a few counts. The chain couples TRBV14 to TRBJ2-1; possible D gene TRBD1, 6 bases. The CDR3 is made up of 14 amino acids. Trimming removed 0 bases at V and 6 bases at J, with 9 bases between. Looked up from germline, CDR1 is SGHDN and CDR2 is FVKESK. CDR3 DNA: TGTGCCAGCAGCCAAGAACAGGGCGGCAATGAGCAGTTCTTC. Protein sequence: CASSQEQGGNEQFF.

DNA for the CDR3: TGTGCCAGCAGTGAAGACACGAACTATGGCTACACCTTC. It is translated as CASSEDTNYGYTF. The chain has TRBV2 and TRBJ1-2; D not certain. V lost 1 base to trimming and J lost 2 bases, with 5 bases between them. The germline CDR1 and CDR2 sequences are SNHLY and FYNNEI. CDR3 length equals 13 residues. Full variable domain (remainder filled in from reference TRBV2 and TRBJ1-2): EPEVTQTPSHQVTQMGQEVILRCVPISNHLYFYWYRQILGQKVEFLVSFYNNEISEKSEIFDDQFSVERPDGSNFTLKIRSTKLEDSAMYFCASSEDTNYGYTFGSGTRLTVV.

The chain employs TRBV3-1 and TRBJ2-3; TRBD2 might be the D (5 bases). The ends were cut back, 5 bases at V and 1 base at J, with 25 bases in the middle. Looked up from germline, CDR1 is LGHDT and CDR2 is YNNKEL (reference sequence). The CDR3 runs 19 residues. The CDR3 DNA sequence: TGTGCCAGCAGCGTACCGTCGGCTAGCCCCATCCCCCGCACAGATACGCAGTATTTT. Amino acids: CASSVPSASPIPRTDTQYF.

This clonotype appeared a few times. The genes are TRBV4-2 and TRBJ1-1; D gene ambiguous. Germline V gene data show CDR1 as LGHNA and CDR2 as YNFKEQ. Trimming removed 4 bases at V and 1 base at J, with 10 bases between. The CDR3 runs to 14 residues. The chain's CDR3 is CASSRDSGNTEAFF. The CDR3, as DNA: TGTGCCAGCAGCCGGGATTCAGGGAACACTGAAGCTTTCTTT.

The rearrangement links TRBV15 to TRBJ2-1; D perhaps matches TRBD1 (6 bases). Per the germline V gene, CDR1 is LNHNV and CDR2 is YYDKDF (reference sequence). V lost 0 bases and J lost 10, with 16 bases in between. The CDR3 runs to 15 residues. The CDR3 DNA follows: TGTGCCACCAGCAGAGATGTGGGACAACCAAAGGAGCAGTTCTTC. Amino acids: CATSRDVGQPKEQFF.

This rearrangement joins TRBV6-5 to TRBJ2-1; 7 bases are a match to TRBD2. The trim removed 6 bases at V and 0 bases at J, leaving 8 bases unmatched. CDR1 is MNHEY and CDR2 is SVGAGI in the germline V gene. The CDR3 covers 16 residues. CDR3 region: CASRSVGGSSYNEQFF. The DNA of the CDR3 is TGTGCCAGCAGGTCAGTCGGGGGGAGCTCCTACAATGAGCAGTTCTTC.

J is TRBJ1-1 and V is TRBV5-1, with a possible D match to TRBD1 (6 bases). Per the germline V gene, CDR1 is SGHRS and CDR2 is YFSETQ. The ends were cut back, 4 bases at V and 2 bases at J, with 12 bases in the middle. The CDR3 has 14 amino acids. The CDR3 protein is CASSNGQPNTEAFF. Here the CDR3 DNA reads TGCGCCAGCAGCAACGGACAGCCAAACACTGAAGCTTTCTTT. The full variable domain, rest sourced from reference TRBV5-1 and TRBJ1-1, is KAGVTQTPRYLIKTRGQQVTLSCSPISGHRSVSWYQQTPGQGLQFLFEYFSETQRNKGNFPGRFSGRQFSNSRSEMNVSTLELGDSALYLCASSNGQPNTEAFFGQGTRLTVV.

This clonotype was detected a few times. CDR3 nucleotides: TGTGCCAGCAGCCCGCTGACCGGGACGCCCTGCGAGCAGTACTTC. Its protein product is CASSPLTGTPCEQYF. The V gene is TRBV7-9, the J gene TRBJ2-7; tentatively, D is TRBD1 or TRBD2 (5 bases each). Trimming pared 5 bases from V and 6 bases from J, leaving 20 bases between. CDR3 length equals 15 residues. Per germline, CDR1 SEHNR and CDR2 FQNEAQ (reference sequence).

This rearrangement joins TRBV20-1 to TRBJ1-1; 8 positions agree with TRBD1. There are 14 residues in the CDR3. CDR1 DFQATT and CDR2 SNEGSKA come from the germline V gene (reference sequence). Losses at the gene ends were 5 bases for V and 1 base for J; bases not matched to a gene: 6. The CDR3 protein is CSACRQGWNTEAFF. In DNA form, the CDR3 reads TGCAGTGCTTGCCGACAGGGGTGGAACACTGAAGCTTTCTTT.

This sequence joins TRBV6-6 and TRBJ2-1; D call uncertain. Trimming cost V 8 bases and J 3 bases, with 11 bases left between them. This CDR3 has 13 residues. From germline, CDR1 is MNHNY and CDR2 SVGAGI (reference sequence). CDR3 DNA sequence: TGTGCCAGCCTTTTAGCTGTCTACAATGAGCAGTTCTTC. Encoded protein: CASLLAVYNEQFF.

This rearrangement joins TRBV6-5 to TRBJ2-3; possible D gene TRBD2, 5 bases. Trimming removed 5 bases at V and 4 bases at J, with 13 bases between. The CDR3 is 14 amino acids. Germline CDR1 MNHEY, CDR2 SVGAGI. CDR3 DNA: TGTGCCAGCAGTCAGCGGCGGTTCGCAGATACGCAGTATTTT. It specifies CASSQRRFADTQYF.

V usage is TRBV7-9 and J usage is TRBJ2-7; 9 bases line up with TRBD2. Germline V gene lookup returns CDR1 SEHNR and CDR2 FQNEAQ (reference sequence). Trimming cost V 5 bases and J 2 bases; bases outside gene matches: 10. This CDR3 comprises 16 residues. This chain's CDR3 is CASSQLTSGPTYEQYF. The CDR3 DNA is TGTGCCAGCAGCCAACTAACTAGCGGGCCAACCTACGAGCAGTACTTC.

Notes on this clonotype: Being one base from a much bigger clone, this may be a read error. The chain carries TRBV2 and TRBJ2-1, with D maybe TRBD1 (8 bases). The CDR3 is 14 residues long. CDR1 and CDR2 (germline): SNHLY, FYNNEI. CDR3 protein: CRTGRVIPYNEQFF. CDR3 DNA: TGTAGGACAGGGAGGGTCATTCCCTACAATGAGCAGTTCTTC.

This clonotype was counted a few times. The chain couples TRBV7-9 to TRBJ1-2; D remains unclear. Trimming took 5 bases from V and 4 from J, leaving 11 bases between them. CDR1 SEHNR and CDR2 FQNEAQ come from the germline V gene (reference sequence). The CDR3 is 13 residues long. The CDR3 is CASSQYGPYGYTF. CDR3 sequence (DNA): TGTGCCAGCAGCCAGTACGGGCCCTATGGCTACACCTTC.

This clonotype has only a few counts. The V gene is TRBV29-1, the J gene TRBJ2-5; the D gene is possibly TRBD1 (5 bases). The last part of the DNA fits TRBJ2-7 better; the J call may be wrong. This CDR3 comprises 15 residues. Looked up from germline, CDR1 is SQVTM and CDR2 is ANQGSEA. CDR3 nucleotide sequence: TGCAGCGTTGAAGAGCGAACAGGCCTTTTCTACGAGCAGTACTTC. It codes for CSVEERTGLFYEQYF.

A single count supports this clonotype. The chain has TRBV5-6 and TRBJ2-7; 8 positions agree with TRBD2. Germline V gives CDR1 SGHDT, CDR2 YYEEEE. CDR3 length: 13 residues. The V gene end was trimmed by 10 bases and the J gene end by 3 bases; junction bases not matched to a gene: 9. CDR3 nucleotides: TGTGCCTCCAGGCTAGCGGGTTTCTACGAGCAGTACTTC. It encodes CASRLAGFYEQYF. The variable domain in full, with the rest retrieved from reference TRBV5-6 and TRBJ2-7, is DAGVTQSPTHLIKTRGQQVTLRCSPKSGHDTVSWYQQALGQGPQFIFQYYEEEERQRGNFPDRFSGHQFPNYSSELNVNALLLGDSALYLCASRLAGFYEQYFGPGTRLTVT.